This TCR beta chain was recovered during a study of T cells in Graves' hyperthyroidism and ophthalmopathy. Study outcomes and limitations: Among clonotypes expanded in thyroid above 0.001, most were also found in blood.

Researchers amplified the TCR beta CDR3 regions from RNA transcripts. HTBI primers drove first-round RT-PCR of the TCR CDR3. One entry per CDR3 protein results from TCRdb running MiXCR on the multiplex PCR reads. Here the sample spans 400,000 to 450,000 distinct CDR3 sequences, around 15% being singletons. In the ophthalmopathy cohort, Clinical Activity Score was at least 3, NOSPECS grade at least 4, and duration under 3 months. Clinical symptoms, serum thyroxine, TRAb, thyroid ultrasound and orbital computed tomography informed diagnoses. CDR1 is SEHNR and CDR2 is FQNEAQ in the germline V gene (reference sequence). The CDR3 spans 21 amino acids, including both terminal residues. Remarks on this clonotype: The antigen is undetermined. The DNA is left out, because the CDR3 cannot be placed on it with certainty; the CDR3 is given as TCRdb lists it.

The source material was blood. The sequence derives from a man aged 18-30 years with Graves' ophthalmopathy. The chain carries TRBV7-9 and TRBJ2-3; TRBD2 is taken as the D call from the table, unchecked against the DNA. CDR3 sequence: CATGLVQETQYFGPGTDTQYF.